These 23 T cell receptor beta chains were sequenced from one sample in a study of Tregs in tolerant kidney transplant recipients. The repertoire was sequenced with immunoSEQ multiplex PCR; TCRdb's copy has only in-frame clones and lacks some. The table includes 65,000 to 85,000 clones, roughly nine tenths detected once. The nonmyeloablative bone marrow transplants came from related graft donors, with transient mixed chimerism. Specimen: CD4+ T cells from blood (PBMCs), collected 24 months after the transplant. These TCRs come from a human patient who received a combined kidney and bone marrow transplant. These T cells may partly come from the graft donor.

The V gene is TRBV5-1, the J gene TRBJ1-1, with D unclear. V was cut by 0 bases and J by 5 bases, with 11 bases left in between. Germline V CDR1 and CDR2: SGHRS, YFSETQ. The CDR3 extends over 14 amino acids. CDR3 DNA: TGCGCCAGCAGCTTGGCGCCCCGGGGAACTGAAGCTTTCTTT. Translation gives CASSLAPRGTEAFF.

This sequence joins TRBV18 and TRBJ2-3, with D possibly TRBD2 on 6 matching bases. The CDR3 runs 16 residues. Germline V gene lookup returns CDR1 KGHSH and CDR2 LQKENI. Trimming pared 6 bases from V and 0 bases from J, leaving 16 bases between. As DNA, the CDR3 is TGTGCCAGCTCTCGGATGCGACTAGGTAGCACAGATACGCAGTATTTT. Translated, it gives CASSRMRLGSTDTQYF.

In its sample, this clone was seen once. The genes are TRBV5-1 and TRBJ2-1, with a possible D match to TRBD1 (6 bases). The CDR3 extends over 15 amino acids. V was clipped by 0 bases and J by 4 bases, with 11 bases between them. CDR1 SGHRS and CDR2 YFSETQ come from the germline V gene. The CDR3 DNA reads as TGCGCCAGCAGCTTGGAGGGGGAACCTTACAATGAGCAGTTCTTC. Translating it yields CASSLEGEPYNEQFF.

This clone was found once. The chain is built from TRBV28 and TRBJ2-5, with 7 bases fitting TRBD2. V dropped 2 bases and J dropped 5; count of bases not matched to a gene: 8. The CDR3 is 15 residues long. The germline V gene encodes CDR1 MDHEN and CDR2 SYDVKM. The CDR3 is CASSLAGVATETQYF. The CDR3 DNA follows: TGTGCCAGCAGTTTAGCGGGAGTAGCTACTGAGACCCAGTACTTC.

V gene TRBV4-3 combines with J gene TRBJ1-2; 8 nucleotides match TRBD1. Germline CDR1 LGHNA, CDR2 YSLEER. The CDR3 is 15 amino acids. Trimming took 1 base from V and 6 from J; bases not matched to a gene: 7. CDR3 bases: TGCGCCAGCAGCCAAGTTTTCGGACAGGGACATGGCTACACCTTC. This gives the protein CASSQVFGQGHGYTF.

The rearrangement links TRBV5-6 to TRBJ2-1; tentative D call: TRBD2 (7 bases). Germline CDR1 reads SGHDT; CDR2 reads YYEEEE. This CDR3 contains 17 residues. V lost 5 bases to trimming and J lost 2 bases, with 20 bases between them. The DNA for the CDR3 is TGTGCCAGCAGAGGACTACCGGGGGGCCGTCCCTACAATGAGCAGTTCTTC. Amino acids: CASRGLPGGRPYNEQFF.

This chain joins TRBV5-1 and TRBJ1-3; 8 nucleotides agree with TRBD1. The CDR3 extends over 17 amino acids. Unmatched junction bases numbered 5, after V lost 0 bases and J lost 0 bases. CDR1 is SGHRS, CDR2 YFSETQ, per germline. As DNA, the CDR3 is TGCGCCAGCAGCTTGGTGGACAGGGCAAGCTCTGGAAACACCATATATTTT. Its protein is CASSLVDRASSGNTIYF.

This sequence joins TRBV28 and TRBJ2-7; a possible D gene is TRBD2 (5 bases). Trimming left V 8 bases short and J 7 bases short, with 27 bases between. Germline loops: CDR1 MDHEN, CDR2 SYDVKM. The CDR3 loop spans 16 amino acids. The CDR3 spells CASGVGVGGQAGEQYF. The CDR3 nucleotides read TGTGCCAGCGGGGTCGGTGTTGGCGGCCAGGCGGGTGAGCAGTACTTC.

This sequence joins TRBV18 and TRBJ1-2; D uncertain. In germline, CDR1 is KGHSH, CDR2 LQKENI. The CDR3 covers 13 residues. With 2 bases removed from V and 6 bases from J, the gap between germline ends came to 10 bases. CDR3 sequence: CASSPSLPDGYTF. The CDR3 DNA reads TGTGCCAGCTCACCATCCCTCCCGGATGGCTACACCTTC.

CDR3 in DNA: TGTGCCAGCAGCTTCCTGACAGGATATAATTCACCCCTCCACTTT. Protein sequence: CASSFLTGYNSPLHF. The chain joins TRBV11-3 to TRBJ1-6, with D perhaps matching TRBD1 (6 bases). Germline CDR1 reads SGHNT; CDR2 reads YENEEA. Trimming pared 3 bases from V and 4 bases from J, leaving 10 bases between. The CDR3 loop spans 15 amino acids.

This clone was counted between two and nine times. This chain joins TRBV19 and TRBJ2-5, with no clear D. Trimming shortened V by 5 bases and J by 0 bases, and 4 bases separated the two germline ends. Germline V gene lookup returns CDR1 LNHDA and CDR2 SQIVND (reference sequence). The length of the CDR3 is 12 residues. The CDR3 sequence is CASSPYQETQYF. In DNA, the CDR3 is TGTGCCAGTAGTCCGTACCAAGAGACCCAGTACTTC.

The table lists this clone with a few counts. V usage is TRBV7-9 and J usage is TRBJ1-2; D is ambiguous. Germline V gene sequence: CDR1 SEHNR, CDR2 FQNEAQ (reference sequence). Trimming cost V 3 bases and J 4 bases, with 9 bases left between them. The CDR3 loop spans 13 amino acids. CDR3 protein: CASSFGRVYGYTF. The CDR3 DNA is TGTGCCAGCAGCTTCGGCCGGGTCTATGGCTACACCTTC.

This clone was seen just once. The rearrangement links TRBV5-8 to TRBJ2-1, with 9 bases that match TRBD2. V shed 3 bases, J shed 4 bases, and the junction held 8 bases outside the gene matches. The CDR3 extends over 16 amino acids. Germline V lookup: CDR1 SGHTS, CDR2 YDEGEE. CDR3 nucleotide sequence: TGTGCCAGCAGCTCCTCCGGGACTAGCATGTACAATGAGCAGTTCTTC. Amino acid sequence: CASSSSGTSMYNEQFF.

This clone was seen more than once but under ten times. V gene TRBV6-1 combines with J gene TRBJ1-4, with D perhaps matching TRBD1 (5 bases). From germline, CDR1 is MNHNS and CDR2 SASEGT. The ends were cut back, 7 bases at V and 5 bases at J, with 14 bases in the middle. The CDR3 contains 14 residues. CDR3 sequence (DNA): TGTGCCAGCACCGGGACTCGGTCAAATGAAAAACTGTTTTTT. Amino acids: CASTGTRSNEKLFF.

The rearrangement uses TRBV7-6 and TRBJ1-6, with 8 bases identical to TRBD1. The germline V gene encodes CDR1 SGHVS and CDR2 FNYEAQ. The CDR3 is 20 residues long. J lost 1 base, V lost 5 bases, and 16 bases had no gene match. The CDR3 is CASSRNVAGGLGSYNSPLHF. The DNA of the CDR3 is TGTGCCAGCAGCCGTAATGTGGCAGGGGGCCTTGGATCCTATAATTCACCCCTCCACTTT.

The chain joins TRBV29-1 to TRBJ1-1; TRBD1 is a possible D gene (5 bases). Between the trimmed V and J ends, which lost 5 bases and 2 bases, there was a span of 15 bases. The CDR3 spans 14 residues. The V gene's germline CDR1 is SQVTM and CDR2 ANQGSEA. The CDR3 loop reads CSVFPDSINTEAFF. Here the CDR3 DNA reads TGCAGCGTTTTCCCTGACAGCATAAACACTGAAGCTTTCTTT.

This clone is a singleton in its sample. The V call is TRBV5-5, the J call TRBJ2-3, with a tentative D call TRBD2 (5 bases). Germline loops: CDR1 SGHKS, CDR2 YYEKEE (reference sequence). The V and J ends lost 0 bases and 6 bases respectively, with 11 bases between them. The CDR3 is 14 residues long. The CDR3 loop reads CASSLVRAGDTQYF. CDR3 in DNA: TGTGCCAGCAGCTTGGTGCGGGCGGGCGATACGCAGTATTTT.

This chain joins TRBV10-1 and TRBJ2-7, with a possible D match to TRBD1 (5 bases). The V end was cut by 2 bases, the J end by 0 bases, with 11 bases between. Germline V gene sequence: CDR1 WNHNN, CDR2 SYGVQD (reference sequence). CDR3 length: 15 amino acids. CDR3 sequence reads: CASSEHRPSSYEQYF. CDR3 DNA sequence: TGCGCCAGCAGTGAGCACAGGCCGAGCTCCTACGAGCAGTACTTC.

The chain recombines TRBV30 with TRBJ1-2; tentatively, D is TRBD1 (6 bases). The germline CDR1 and CDR2 sequences are GTSNPN and SVGIG (reference sequence). This CDR3 is built from 12 residues. Trimming removed 2 bases at V and 8 bases at J, with 12 bases between. CDR3 sequence: CAWSTGIWGYTF. The CDR3 DNA reads TGTGCCTGGAGTACAGGGATATGGGGCTACACCTTC.

This clone was recorded only once. The genes are TRBV6-1 and TRBJ1-4, with TRBD1 matching over 7 bases. The CDR3 is 14 amino acids. V was pared by 7 bases and J by 8 bases, with 10 bases of the junction left unmatched. Germline V gene lookup returns CDR1 MNHNS and CDR2 SASEGT. The CDR3 DNA reads TGTGCCAGCACCCGACAGGGATGGAGCGAAAAACTGTTTTTT. Translation: CASTRQGWSEKLFF.

This chain joins TRBV18 and TRBJ1-1, with 7 bases matching TRBD1. The CDR3 is made up of 14 amino acids. Losses at the gene ends were 4 bases for V and 4 bases for J; bases not matched to a gene: 6. CDR1 and CDR2 (germline): KGHSH, LQKENI. CDR3 protein: CASSQGGMGTEAFF. The CDR3 DNA follows: TGTGCCAGCTCACAAGGGGGCATGGGCACTGAAGCTTTCTTT.

This rearrangement joins TRBV9 to TRBJ2-5; 9 nucleotides agree with TRBD2. Trimming cost V 2 bases and J 5 bases; bases outside gene matches: 19. This CDR3 is built from 19 residues. Looked up from germline, CDR1 is SGDLS and CDR2 is YYNGEE. The CDR3 protein is CASSVGPFGSGGLGETQYF. The CDR3 bases are TGTGCCAGCAGCGTCGGCCCGTTTGGAAGCGGGGGGTTAGGGGAGACCCAGTACTTC.

The rearrangement uses TRBV27 and TRBJ2-7, with TRBD2 matching over 7 bases. The CDR3 runs to 13 residues. Germline lookup yields CDR1 MNHEY and CDR2 SMNVEV (reference sequence). CDR3 bases: TGTAACAACGAGGATCGGGGGGACTACGAGCAGTACTTC. Translating gives CNNEDRGDYEQYF.